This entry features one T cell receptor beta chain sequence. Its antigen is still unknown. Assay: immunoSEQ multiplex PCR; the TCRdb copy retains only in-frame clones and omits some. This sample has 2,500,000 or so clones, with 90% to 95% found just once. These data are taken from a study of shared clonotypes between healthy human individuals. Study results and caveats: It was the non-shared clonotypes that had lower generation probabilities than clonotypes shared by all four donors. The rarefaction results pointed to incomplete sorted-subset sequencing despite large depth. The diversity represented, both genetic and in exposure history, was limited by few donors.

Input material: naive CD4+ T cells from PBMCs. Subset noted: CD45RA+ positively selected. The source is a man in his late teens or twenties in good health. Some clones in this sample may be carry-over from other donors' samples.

The CDR3 nucleotides are TGTGCCAGCAGCTCAAGGGATCTATGGTCCTACACCTTC. Translation gives CASSSRDLWSYTF. The V call is TRBV5-6, the J call TRBJ1-2; D unresolved. V shed 3 bases and J shed 10 bases, with 16 bases lying between them. The CDR3 contains 13 residues. CDR1 SGHDT and CDR2 YYEEEE come from the germline V gene.